This TCR beta chain was obtained from a study of beta chain features in type 1 diabetes. cDNA synthesis used the whole RNA isolate, giving expressed TCRB sequences. Assay used: immunoSEQ multiplex PCR; TCRdb lists only in-frame clones, some missing. The sample carries fewer than 110,000 clones, approximately 30% recorded once. Findings and limits, study-wide: There were fewer insertions and more deletions at the VDJ junctions of type 1 diabetes patients. Shortening of TCRB CDR3s, moderate but significant, appeared in all four CD4+ subsets of Type 1 diabetes patients.

A remark on this clone: Its antigen is currently unknown.

Germline-derived CDR1 and CDR2 are KGHSH and LQKENI. V gave up 3 bases and J gave up 5 bases; unmatched junction bases: 5. The CDR3 runs 15 residues. Sequenced material: central memory CD4+ T cells from blood. J is TRBJ2-1 and V is TRBV18, with TRBD1 matching 9 bases. This receptor was identified in a woman aged 18-30 years with type 1 diabetes. The CDR3 here is CASSPGQGSDNEQFF. The CDR3 coding sequence is TGTGCCAGCTCACCGGGACAGGGAAGCGACAATGAGCAGTTCTTC.